What follows describes a single T cell receptor (beta chain). These data originate in a study of patients and donors after allogeneic stem cell transplantation. TCRdb re-called the RT-PCR reads through MiXCR, storing one row per CDR3 protein. In the table there are some 92,000 distinct CDR3 sequences, 45% to 50% of which are singletons. This CDR3 region has 12 residues. Trimming stripped 6 bases from V and 3 bases from J, with 10 bases between. Germline loops: CDR1 SGHRS, CDR2 YFSETQ. V gene TRBV5-1 combines with J gene TRBJ2-7; D remains ambiguous. This sequence originates from a human donor who was either an allogeneic HSCT recipient or a stem cell or donor lymphocyte infusion donor (not recorded which). It is not recorded whose cells these are; they may come from a transplant donor. The sequencing sample was made of blood, either unsorted or a sorted T cell fraction (not recorded which). CDR3 bases: TGCGCCAGCAAGTCGCAGAACTACGAGCAGTACTTC. This gives the protein CASKSQNYEQYF.